The 14 T cell receptor beta chains below all came from one sample that was sequenced in a study of T cell responses to AZD1222 COVID-19 vaccine. Repertoires were generated with immunoSEQ multiplex PCR, while TCRdb's copy carries only in-frame clones and drops some. The profile shows roughly 120,000 clones, about 90% of them singletons. The sample in question was peripheral blood, obtained on day 0 of AZD1222 vaccination. The source is an adult in good health.

This chain joins TRBV18 and TRBJ2-7; no definite D call. The CDR3 loop spans 11 amino acids. CDR1 is KGHSH and CDR2 is LQKENI in the germline V gene. V shed 5 bases and J shed 1 base, with 3 bases lying between them. The CDR3 DNA reads TGTGCCAGCTCATCGTCCTACGAGCAGTACTTC. Amino acid sequence: CASSSSYEQYF.

Comment on this clone: The sample holds other DNA sequences that translate to the same CDR3. V gene TRBV9 combines with J gene TRBJ2-1, with D hard to call. The CDR3 sequence is 14 residues long. Germline loops: CDR1 SGDLS, CDR2 YYNGEE. Trimming cost V 2 bases and J 3 bases, with 9 bases left between them. The CDR3 spells CASSVRVGYNEQFF. CDR3 DNA: TGTGCCAGCAGCGTGAGAGTTGGCTACAATGAGCAGTTCTTC.

The table lists this clone with a few counts. This chain connects TRBV3-1 (or the pseudogene TRBV3-2) to TRBJ1-2, with TRBD1 identical over 8 bases. After removal of 3 bases from V and 3 bases from J, the junction contained 6 bases not matched to a gene. The CDR3 loop spans 15 amino acids. The V gene's germline CDR1 is LGHDT and CDR2 YNNKEL (reference sequence). The CDR3 region is CASSHRGQEHYGYTF. CDR3 coding DNA: TGTGCCAGCAGCCACAGGGGGCAGGAGCACTATGGCTACACCTTC.

The chain has TRBV18 and TRBJ2-7; possibly TRBD1 or TRBD2 for D (5 bases each). The ends were cut back, 8 bases at V and 0 bases at J, with 20 bases in the middle. CDR1 is KGHSH and CDR2 is LQKENI in the germline V gene. The CDR3 consists of 16 residues. CDR3 nucleotide sequence: TGTGCCAGCCTAACCCTCGGGGCCCAGGGCTCCTACGAGCAGTACTTC. Protein product: CASLTLGAQGSYEQYF.

This chain links TRBV6-6 with TRBJ1-2, with TRBD1 identical over 8 bases. The CDR3 extends over 13 amino acids. CDR1 is MNHNY and CDR2 is SVGAGI in the germline V gene (reference sequence). The junction had 3 bases not matched to a gene; V was cut back by 2 bases and J by 7 bases. Here the CDR3 DNA reads TGTGCCAGCAGTTACGGACAGGGAGGTGGCTACACCTTC. Translation: CASSYGQGGGYTF.

In its sample, this clone is medium-sized. The V gene is TRBV28, the J gene TRBJ1-5; D is perhaps TRBD1 (6 bases). The CDR3 contains 17 residues. The germline V gene encodes CDR1 MDHEN and CDR2 SYDVKM. Trimming pared 2 bases from V and 0 bases from J, leaving 14 bases between. CDR3 in amino acids: CASSLGGASYSNQPQHF. The CDR3 nucleotides are TGTGCCAGCAGTTTAGGGGGGGCTAGCTATAGCAATCAGCCCCAGCATTTT.

The chain carries TRBV2 and TRBJ1-4, with 11 bases that match TRBD1. Germline CDR1 and CDR2: SNHLY and FYNNEI. The CDR3 sequence is 14 residues long. Trimming removed 3 bases from V and 7 bases from J; junction bases left unmatched: 1. The CDR3 DNA reads as TGTGCCAGCAGTGAGGGACAGGGGGTTGAAAAACTGTTTTTT. Translated: CASSEGQGVEKLFF.

This clone was seen just once. This chain links TRBV7-2 with TRBJ2-7; D is perhaps TRBD2 (8 bases). Germline CDR1 and CDR2: SGHTA and FQGNSA. Between the trimmed V and J ends, which lost 1 base and 2 bases, there was a span of 21 bases. This CDR3 spans 18 amino acids. The CDR3 coding sequence is TGTGCCAGCAGCTTAGGCCGGGGGGGACAGCGACCGCCCTACGAGCAGTACTTC. This codes for CASSLGRGGQRPPYEQYF.

The genes are TRBV19 and TRBJ1-1, with D uncertain. The germline gives CDR1 LNHDA, CDR2 SQIVND (reference sequence). Trimming removed 4 bases at V and 4 bases at J, with 10 bases between. This CDR3 is 13 amino acids long. The CDR3 here is CASSRWDRTEAFF. Here the CDR3 DNA reads TGTGCCAGTAGTAGGTGGGATCGCACTGAAGCTTTCTTT.

This chain uses TRBV3-1 (or the pseudogene TRBV3-2) with TRBJ1-5; D is unclear. The CDR3 covers 19 residues. Germline CDR1 is LGHDT and CDR2 is YNNKEL (reference sequence). Trimming cost V 3 bases and J 4 bases, with 25 bases left between them. CDR3 residues: CASSQEKWGGNGGNQPQHF. The CDR3, as DNA: TGTGCCAGCAGCCAGGAAAAGTGGGGTGGAAATGGTGGAAATCAGCCCCAGCATTTT.

This chain links TRBV5-1 with TRBJ1-1; no firm D call. This CDR3 spans 12 amino acids. The germline CDR1 and CDR2 sequences are SGHRS and YFSETQ. The V end lost 0 bases, the J end lost 7 bases, and 7 bases lay between the germline ends. The CDR3 nucleotides read TGCGCCAGCAGCTTGGTTCGTGGTGAAGCTTTCTTT. Its translation: CASSLVRGEAFF.

V usage is TRBV28 and J usage is TRBJ2-6; TRBD1 is a possible D gene (5 bases). Trimming removed 5 bases from V and 4 bases from J, with 9 bases in between. Germline loops: CDR1 MDHEN, CDR2 SYDVKM. CDR3 size: 14 residues. The CDR3 DNA reads TGTGCCAGCAGTCTTGGACAAGGGGCCAACGTCCTGACTTTC. Its translation is CASSLGQGANVLTF. The full variable domain, completed using reference TRBV28 and TRBJ2-6, is DVKVTQSSRYLVKRTGEKVFLECVQDMDHENMFWYRQDPGLGLRLIYFSYDVKMKEKGDIPEGYSVSREKKERFSLILESASTNQTSMYLCASSLGQGANVLTFGAGSRLTVL.

This sequence joins TRBV11-3 and TRBJ2-2; the D is unclear. Looked up from germline, CDR1 is SGHNT and CDR2 is YENEEA. The CDR3 covers 14 residues. Trimming stripped 5 bases from V and 5 bases from J, with 12 bases between. The CDR3 bases are TGTGCCAGCAGCACACCCGGGTGGACCGGGGAGCTGTTTTTT. This translates into CASSTPGWTGELFF.

This chain uses TRBV27 with TRBJ2-3, with D perhaps being TRBD1 or TRBD2 (5 bases each). The CDR3 spans 17 residues. Germline values: CDR1 MNHEY, CDR2 SMNVEV (reference sequence). Trimming pared 8 bases from V and 5 bases from J, leaving 26 bases between. The CDR3 DNA reads TGTGCCAGCGGCCCTGGACCCGGGACCCTGGACATAGATACGCAGTATTTT. Translating it yields CASGPGPGTLDIDTQYF.